This T cell receptor beta chain derives from a study of cytomegalovirus exposure and HLA in healthy donors. The germline CDR1 and CDR2 sequences are SQVTM and ANQGSEA. The ends were cut back, 7 bases at V and 4 bases at J, with 8 bases in the middle. The CDR3 is made up of 11 amino acids. Profiling relied on immunoSEQ multiplex PCR, and the TCRdb table lists in-frame clones only, not all of them. The data hold 100,000 to 150,000 clones, with more than 75% observed a single time. Specimen: PBMCs. V is TRBV29-1 and J is TRBJ1-3; D uncertain. This TCR derives from a woman aged 25 to 39 in good health and CMV-seronegative. The CDR3 sequence is CSGALGNTIYF. The DNA of the CDR3 is TGCAGCGGAGCTCTGGGAAACACCATATATTTT.